This T cell receptor (beta chain) was captured by sequencing in a study of cytomegalovirus exposure and HLA in healthy donors. Study context: Membership in the Caucasian-associated ancestry cluster was found for 75% to 85% of about 430 genotyped donors.

PCR primers comprised 60 Vbeta and 13 Jbeta primers. In the original workflow: Around 9.9 million shared chains were among the approximately 76 million unique TCR beta chains that a later analysis counted. Sequencing used immunoSEQ multiplex PCR; TCRdb keeps in-frame clones, though not all of them. Clonal size and the V and J genes are those of that table, whereas D and trimming came from the DNA. Of more than 95,000 clones listed, approximately 80% are singletons. The CDR3 covers 18 residues. V trimming: 4 bases; J trimming: 1 base; junction bases outside the gene matches: 13. Per the germline V gene, CDR1 is LGHNA and CDR2 is YSLEER. On this clone: The antigen remains unidentified.

Study conclusions and caveats: A later analysis linked a missense DCLRE1C variant to TCR beta V- and J-gene trimming.

The clonotype originates from a man younger than 40 in good health and CMV-seropositive. Input material: PBMCs. The J gene is TRBJ2-1, the V gene TRBV4-3; 7 bases fit TRBD1. The CDR3 sequence is CASSPRATGISSYNEQFF. In nucleotides, the CDR3 is TGCGCCAGCAGCCCTCGGGCGACAGGGATTAGTTCCTACAATGAGCAGTTCTTC.